In this sample, the clone carrying this T cell receptor beta chain turned up a few times. Its specificity is unknown. With 2 bases removed from V and 0 bases from J, the gap between germline ends came to 13 bases. Germline CDR1 reads SGHRS; CDR2 reads YFSETQ. The CDR3 is made up of 16 amino acids. Attached unique molecular identifiers marked individual cDNA molecules. TCRdb redid the calling of the 5' RACE reads with MiXCR, one entry per CDR3 protein. In the table there are approximately 80,000 distinct CDR3 sequences, roughly 10% of which are singletons. The sample originates from a study of early T cells in non-severe SARS-CoV-2 infection. Study information: Unsorted whole blood bulk RNA was sequenced, with unpaired chains. Findings and limits, study-wide: Private and CD4 specificities were missed by VDJdb matching, skewed to anti-spike CD8.

The V gene is TRBV5-1, the J gene TRBJ2-3; D is unclear. The receptor comes from an adult who was a healthcare worker with PCR-confirmed SARS-CoV-2 infection or an uninfected control (not recorded which). The starting material was whole blood, obtained at baseline. The CDR3 bases are TGCGCCAGCAGCTTTGGGGATAAACCTAGCACAGATACGCAGTATTTT. It specifies CASSFGDKPSTDTQYF.